A single sample is the source of the 26 T cell receptor beta chains below, sequenced in a study of T-cell reconstitution after alpha-beta-depleted transplantation in children. A library of TCRbeta sequences, prepared with unique molecular identifiers, was generated. Via MiXCR, TCRdb re-called the PCR reads, giving one row per CDR3 protein. This sample has hundreds of thousands of distinct CDR3 sequences, with 13% found just once. This sample comprised PBMCs, mostly from graft donor cells, obtained 360 days after TCRalphabeta/CD19-depleted stem cell transplant. The receptors originated from a male patient between 10 and 17 years old who had a stem cell transplant for acute myeloid leukemia, so the T cells may come from the graft donor.

Only a few counts were recorded for this clonotype. The chain has TRBV6-2 or TRBV6-3 and TRBJ2-7, with 7 nucleotides matching TRBD1. Trimming cost V 0 bases and J 6 bases; bases outside gene matches: 8. Germline CDR1 MNHEY, CDR2 SVGEGT. The CDR3 length is 15 residues. The CDR3 reads CASSYSAGGLGEQYF. The CDR3, as DNA: TGTGCCAGCAGTTACTCGGCAGGGGGTCTTGGCGAGCAGTACTTC.

This clonotype was counted between two and nine times. This chain uses TRBV28 with TRBJ2-7, with D maybe TRBD2 (6 bases). The CDR3 contains 14 residues. V was clipped by 6 bases and J by 3 bases, with 15 bases between them. CDR1 is MDHEN and CDR2 is SYDVKM in the germline V gene. This chain's CDR3 is CASSPPGLLYEQYF. The DNA for the CDR3 is TGTGCCAGCAGCCCCCCGGGACTGCTCTACGAGCAGTACTTC.

The table lists this clonotype with many counts. The J gene is TRBJ1-3, the V gene TRBV4-2, with D unresolved. This CDR3 contains 15 residues. V lost 2 bases, J lost 4 bases, and 12 bases lay in between. The V gene's germline CDR1 is LGHNA and CDR2 YNFKEQ. The CDR3 loop reads CASSQLGRVGNTIYF. The CDR3, as DNA: TGTGCCAGCAGCCAACTTGGGCGAGTAGGAAACACCATATATTTT.

The sample holds a few counts of this clonotype. The V gene is TRBV29-1, the J gene TRBJ2-3; TRBD2 might be the D (6 bases). The V gene lost 3 bases and the J gene lost 2 bases, with 12 bases spanning the gap. Germline V gene data show CDR1 as SQVTM and CDR2 as ANQGSEA. The CDR3 has 14 residues. The CDR3 reads CSVDRSGFTDTQYF. The DNA for the CDR3 is TGCAGCGTTGATCGTAGCGGATTCACAGATACGCAGTATTTT.

This clonotype was seen at least ten times. J is TRBJ2-1 and V is TRBV20-1; D is unresolved. This CDR3 is built from 14 residues. CDR1 DFQATT and CDR2 SNEGSKA come from the germline V gene (reference sequence). V dropped 6 bases and J dropped 5 bases, with 17 bases sitting between them. The CDR3 bases are TGCAGTGCGGACGGACGGACCGTGAACAATGAGCAGTTCTTC. This codes for CSADGRTVNNEQFF.

The rearrangement joins TRBV7-2 to TRBJ2-3; D remains unclear. Trimming removed 7 bases from V and 5 bases from J, with 13 bases in between. The CDR3 covers 13 residues. CDR1 is SGHTA and CDR2 is FQGNSA in the germline V gene. CDR3 region: CASNQAPRDTQYF. The CDR3 DNA is TGTGCCAGCAACCAGGCGCCCAGAGATACGCAGTATTTT.

The V call is TRBV7-6, the J call TRBJ2-7; D remains unclear. CDR1 is SGHVS and CDR2 is FNYEAQ in the germline V gene. There are 13 residues in the CDR3. The V and J ends lost 5 bases and 4 bases respectively, with 12 bases between them. The CDR3: CASSTLVGYEQYF. For the CDR3, the DNA is TGTGCCAGCAGCACCCTCGTGGGGTACGAGCAGTACTTC. The full variable domain, rest sourced from reference TRBV7-6 and TRBJ2-7, is GAGVSQSPRYKVTKRGQDVALRCDPISGHVSLYWYRQALGQGPEFLTYFNYEAQQDKSGLPNDRFSAERPEGSISTLTIQRTEQRDSAMYRCASSTLVGYEQYFGPGTRLTVT.

V and J are TRBV7-8 and TRBJ2-5; 9 positions match TRBD2. Trimming removed 4 bases from V and 7 bases from J; junction bases left unmatched: 7. CDR1 and CDR2 from the germline V gene are SGHVS and FQNEAQ. The CDR3 is 14 residues long. The CDR3 protein is CASSWPGLAPTQYF. CDR3 sequence (DNA): TGTGCCAGCAGCTGGCCGGGACTAGCTCCGACCCAGTACTTC.

Regarding this clonotype: The germline gene is not matched at one end of the junction; a read error may be the cause. CDR3 nucleotides: TGTGCCAGCAGCGAGGGTAGGGGGCTTCACTACGATGAGCAGTTCTTC. The encoded protein is CASSEGRGLHYDEQFF. The chain employs TRBV7-9 and TRBJ2-1, with TRBD1 matching 7 bases. Germline-derived CDR1 and CDR2 are SEHNR and FQNEAQ (reference sequence). The CDR3 is 16 residues long.

In its sample, this clonotype was seen a few times. J is TRBJ2-7 and V is TRBV29-1; D unresolved. The CDR3 loop spans 14 amino acids. Deletions cut 4 bases from V and 0 bases from J, with 13 bases between. Per germline, CDR1 SQVTM and CDR2 ANQGSEA. The chain's CDR3 is CSVGSRLNSYEQYF. CDR3 coding DNA: TGCAGCGTTGGGTCCAGACTGAACTCCTACGAGCAGTACTTC.

This clonotype was found a few times. The chain joins TRBV20-1 to TRBJ2-2; D unclear. The CDR3 covers 17 residues. V was pared by 3 bases and J by 1 base, with 18 bases between. Germline CDR1 is DFQATT and CDR2 is SNEGSKA (reference sequence). This CDR3 reads CSARFGLFARNTGELFF. CDR3 DNA sequence: TGCAGTGCTAGGTTTGGGTTGTTCGCACGGAACACCGGGGAGCTGTTTTTT.

This clonotype was recorded at least ten times. The chain carries TRBV5-1 and TRBJ2-7; D is undetermined. The ends were cut back, 2 bases at V and 3 bases at J, with 9 bases in the middle. This CDR3 contains 13 residues. In germline, CDR1 is SGHRS, CDR2 YFSETQ. CDR3 region: CASSLGLNYEQYF. For the CDR3, the DNA is TGCGCCAGCAGCTTAGGGCTAAACTACGAGCAGTACTTC.

The chain combines TRBV6-1 with TRBJ2-1; 8 bases align to TRBD1. The germline gives CDR1 MNHNS, CDR2 SASEGT. V dropped 6 bases and J dropped 7; count of bases not matched to a gene: 8. The CDR3 length is 14 residues. For the CDR3, the DNA is TGTGCCAGCAGCCTGGACAGGGTGAGAAATGAGCAGTTCTTC. Protein product: CASSLDRVRNEQFF.

The genes are TRBV29-1 and TRBJ2-7, with D tentatively TRBD2 (5 bases). Germline CDR1 and CDR2: SQVTM and ANQGSEA. The length of the CDR3 is 13 residues. Between the trimmed V and J ends, which lost 5 bases and 0 bases, there was a span of 11 bases. The CDR3 coding sequence is TGCAGCGTTCGTGATGACTACTCCTACGAGCAGTACTTC. Its translation is CSVRDDYSYEQYF.

The chain combines TRBV12-3 or TRBV12-4 with TRBJ2-7; TRBD1 matches at 9 bases. After removal of 8 bases from V and 3 bases from J, the junction contained 5 bases not matched to a gene. This CDR3 region has 13 residues. The chain's CDR3 is CASLGQGIYEQYF. Here the CDR3 DNA reads TGTGCCAGCCTGGGACAGGGAATCTACGAGCAGTACTTC.

This clonotype was observed a few times. The chain recombines TRBV20-1 with TRBJ1-1, with D hard to call. The germline V gene has CDR1 DFQATT and CDR2 SNEGSKA (reference sequence). The CDR3 is 12 residues long. Trimming took off 1 base at V and 2 bases at J, with 5 bases between the two ends. As DNA, the CDR3 is TGCAGTGCTAGAGTCATTAACACTGAAGCTTTCTTT. Its protein product is CSARVINTEAFF.

The rearrangement uses TRBV6-2 or TRBV6-3 and TRBJ2-7; 7 nucleotides match TRBD1. Germline V CDR1 and CDR2: MNHEY, SVGEGT. V trimming: 6 bases; J trimming: 5 bases; junction bases outside the gene matches: 7. The CDR3 is made up of 13 amino acids. The CDR3 DNA is TGTGCCAGCAGACAGACAGGGTGGAACGAGCAGTACTTC. Translating gives CASRQTGWNEQYF.

This clonotype was recorded many times. The chain links TRBV7-2 to TRBJ2-1; maybe TRBD1 (6 bases). The CDR3 runs to 14 residues. The V end was cut by 5 bases, the J end by 3 bases, with 11 bases between. In germline, CDR1 is SGHTA, CDR2 FQGNSA. The DNA of the CDR3 is TGTGCCAGCAGCACCTGGACAGACTACAATGAGCAGTTCTTC. This gives the protein CASSTWTDYNEQFF. Combining the CDR3 with reference TRBV7-2 and TRBJ2-1 gives the whole variable domain GAGVSQSPSNKVTEKGKDVELRCDPISGHTALYWYRQSLGQGLEFLIYFQGNSAPDKSGLPSDRFSAERTGGSVSTLTIQRTQQEDSAVYLCASSTWTDYNEQFFGPGTRLTVL.

The chain has TRBV4-3 and TRBJ2-1; 11 bases match TRBD2. Per germline, CDR1 LGHNA and CDR2 YSLEER. Losses at the gene ends were 0 bases for V and 5 bases for J; bases not matched to a gene: 3. This CDR3 region has 16 residues. The CDR3 reads CASSQDSGGGNNEQFF. In DNA form, the CDR3 reads TGCGCCAGCAGCCAAGATAGCGGGGGGGGAAACAATGAGCAGTTCTTC.

V and J are TRBV6-2 or TRBV6-3 and TRBJ2-2; 10 bases align to TRBD2. CDR1 is MNHEY, CDR2 SVGEGT, per germline. V dropped 3 bases and J dropped 6; count of bases not matched to a gene: 7. This CDR3 contains 16 residues. This CDR3 reads CASSYRSGRAAGELFF. The CDR3 nucleotides are TGTGCCAGCAGTTATAGAAGCGGGAGGGCCGCCGGGGAGCTGTTTTTT.

There are a few counts of this clonotype. The chain employs TRBV24-1 and TRBJ1-5, with TRBD1 identical over 11 bases. The CDR3 is made up of 15 amino acids. V trimming: 7 bases; J trimming: 5 bases; junction bases outside the gene matches: 6. Per the germline V gene, CDR1 is KGHDR and CDR2 is SFDVKD. This chain's CDR3 is CATSPGQGGHQPQHF. In DNA form, the CDR3 reads TGTGCCACCAGCCCGGGACAGGGGGGCCATCAGCCCCAGCATTTT.

This rearrangement joins TRBV5-1 to TRBJ2-3, with 12 nucleotides matching TRBD2. The CDR3 is 18 amino acids. With V trimmed by 4 bases and J by 1 base, 10 bases remained unmatched. Germline lookup yields CDR1 SGHRS and CDR2 YFSETQ. DNA for the CDR3: TGCGCCAGCAGCCCTAGCGGGGGGGCGAGGTGGGGCACAGATACGCAGTATTTT. It codes for CASSPSGGARWGTDTQYF. The full variable domain, completed using reference TRBV5-1 and TRBJ2-3, is KAGVTQTPRYLIKTRGQQVTLSCSPISGHRSVSWYQQTPGQGLQFLFEYFSETQRNKGNFPGRFSGRQFSNSRSEMNVSTLELGDSALYLCASSPSGGARWGTDTQYFGPGTRLTVL.

Many counts were recorded for this clonotype. V is TRBV12-3 or TRBV12-4 and J is TRBJ2-4, with a weak D call TRBD1 (6 bases). The CDR3 loop spans 14 amino acids. The ends were cut back, 9 bases at V and 3 bases at J, with 15 bases in the middle. The CDR3 reads CASKDSMDKNIQYF. The CDR3 DNA reads TGTGCCAGTAAGGACAGCATGGACAAAAACATTCAGTACTTC.

J is TRBJ2-1 and V is TRBV12-3 or TRBV12-4, with D perhaps TRBD2 (5 bases). This CDR3 is 17 amino acids long. V lost 1 base and J lost 4, with 17 bases in between. The CDR3 bases are TGTGCCAGCAGTTTAGTTTTGAGCGGCAGAGGGTACAATGAGCAGTTCTTC. This sequence encodes CASSLVLSGRGYNEQFF.

The sample holds a few counts of this clonotype. The V gene is TRBV13, the J gene TRBJ2-3; no definite D call. This CDR3 is 20 amino acids long. Trimming removed 5 bases at V and 0 bases at J, with 27 bases between. Germline V gives CDR1 PRHDT, CDR2 FYEKMQ (reference sequence). The CDR3 region is CASSDIITDTDIPSTDTQYF. Written as DNA, the CDR3 is TGTGCCAGCAGCGACATCATTACCGATACCGACATCCCAAGCACAGATACGCAGTATTTT.

V usage is TRBV6-5 and J usage is TRBJ2-1; TRBD2 agrees at 7 bases. The CDR3 spans 17 residues. V lost 6 bases to trimming and J lost 4 bases; unmatched junction nucleotides: 15. Germline lookup yields CDR1 MNHEY and CDR2 SVGAGI. CDR3 nucleotide sequence: TGTGCCAGCAGCCGCCACTCACTAGCGAGGGATTACAATGAGCAGTTCTTC. Translation gives CASSRHSLARDYNEQFF.